Here is one T cell receptor beta chain with its context. Profiling relied on immunoSEQ multiplex PCR, and the TCRdb table lists in-frame clones only, not all of them. The table includes approximately 25,000 clones, 88% detected once. The germline CDR1 and CDR2 sequences are MNHEY and SVGAGI. CDR3 size: 13 residues. V was cut by 7 bases and J by 14 bases, with 18 bases left in between. This sample stems from a study of T cell changes during pregnancy in multiple sclerosis. The chain carries TRBV6-5 and TRBJ1-6; D uncertain. The sequences come from CD8+ T cells from peripheral blood mononuclear cells, collected in the second trimester of pregnancy. This clonotype was sampled from a female donor with multiple sclerosis, enrolled in a pregnancy study. The DNA of the CDR3 is TGTGCCAGCACTCTCGCGGGGAGCCTAACCCTCCACTTT. Its translation is CASTLAGSLTLHF.